What follows are 28 T cell receptor beta chains derived from one specimen sequenced in a study of T-cell reconstitution after alpha-beta-depleted transplantation in children. Unique molecular identifiers were incorporated when the TCRbeta library was constructed. One entry per CDR3 protein results from TCRdb running MiXCR on the PCR reads. This table has roughly 500,000 distinct CDR3 sequences, around an eighth appearing once. The starting material was PBMCs from the stem cell graft donor, obtained from the stem cell graft. The receptors originated from a human donor who donated a stem cell graft to a child with combined immunodeficiency.

This clonotype occurred a few times. The genes are TRBV30 and TRBJ1-3; D ambiguous. The V end was cut by 3 bases, the J end by 0 bases, with 12 bases between. CDR3 length: 15 amino acids. Germline V gene sequence: CDR1 GTSNPN, CDR2 SVGIG (reference sequence). CDR3 coding DNA: TGTGCCTGGAGCCGCCTCGGGTTCTCTGGAAACACCATATATTTT. Translated, it gives CAWSRLGFSGNTIYF. Using reference TRBV30 and TRBJ1-3 for the parts outside the CDR3, the full variable domain is SQTIHQWPATLVQPVGSPLSLECTVEGTSNPNLYWYRQAAGRGLQLLFYSVGIGQISSEVPQNLSASRPQDRQFILSSKKLLLSDSGFYLCAWSRLGFSGNTIYFGEGSWLTVV.

The sample holds many counts of this clonotype. The chain has TRBV29-1 and TRBJ2-3, with 12 bases fitting TRBD1. Trimming removed 2 bases from V and 4 bases from J; junction bases left unmatched: 4. This CDR3 has 15 amino acids. CDR1 is SQVTM, CDR2 ANQGSEA, per germline. The CDR3 spells CSVELGQGASDTQYF. The CDR3 DNA reads TGCAGCGTTGAACTGGGACAGGGGGCCTCAGATACGCAGTATTTT.

This clonotype turned up a few times. CDR3 in amino acids: CASSGGVTYGYTF. DNA for the CDR3: TGTGCCAGCTCGGGAGGGGTTACCTATGGCTACACCTTC. J is TRBJ1-2 and V is TRBV7-2, with D perhaps matching TRBD1 (5 bases). CDR1 and CDR2 (germline): SGHTA, FQGNSA. The CDR3 has 13 amino acids. Deletions cut 8 bases from V and 4 bases from J, with 14 bases between.

This clonotype was recorded a few times. The chain couples TRBV25-1 to TRBJ1-5, with D tentatively TRBD1 (6 bases). The germline V gene has CDR1 MGHDK and CDR2 SYGVNS. Trimming removed 6 bases at V and 7 bases at J, with 13 bases between. The CDR3 contains 13 residues. CDR3: CASRGGGGQPQHF. The CDR3 nucleotides are TGTGCCAGCAGGGGAGGGGGAGGGCAGCCCCAGCATTTT.

This clonotype came up a few times. The V gene is TRBV7-9, the J gene TRBJ1-2; no firm D call. The V and J ends lost 5 bases and 8 bases respectively, with 18 bases between them. CDR3 size: 14 residues. The germline gives CDR1 SEHNR, CDR2 FQNEAQ (reference sequence). DNA of the CDR3: TGTGCCAGCAGCCCCGATGTGCAATCCGGAGGCTACACCTTC. Amino acids: CASSPDVQSGGYTF.

This rearrangement joins TRBV6-2 or TRBV6-3 to TRBJ1-2, with D tentatively TRBD1 (6 bases). Germline CDR1 reads MNHEY; CDR2 reads SVGEGT. V dropped 8 bases and J dropped 6 bases, with 13 bases sitting between them. The CDR3 contains 12 residues. In DNA, the CDR3 is TGTGCCAGCCTACAGGGTCCTGATGGCTACACCTTC. It translates to CASLQGPDGYTF.

This clonotype has only a few counts. The rearrangement uses TRBV20-1 and TRBJ2-5; weak D call: TRBD1 (6 bases). CDR3 length: 12 amino acids. V dropped 4 bases and J dropped 2 bases, with 8 bases sitting between them. Germline V gene sequence: CDR1 DFQATT, CDR2 SNEGSKA (reference sequence). CDR3 in DNA: TGCAGTGCTAATGGACAGCAAGAGACCCAGTACTTC. Amino acids: CSANGQQETQYF.

The genes are TRBV20-1 and TRBJ1-1; D possibly corresponds to TRBD1 (5 bases). With 0 bases removed from V and 3 bases from J, the gap between germline ends came to 17 bases. CDR3 length: 16 residues. CDR1 and CDR2 from the germline V gene are DFQATT and SNEGSKA (reference sequence). The CDR3 DNA reads TGCAGTGCTAGAGATTTCGGGGCAGGAAGAGACACTGAAGCTTTCTTT. Translating gives CSARDFGAGRDTEAFF.

The chain is built from TRBV4-3 and TRBJ2-3, with 9 bases that match TRBD1. The CDR3 consists of 19 residues. Germline CDR1 is LGHNA and CDR2 is YSLEER. Trimming removed 1 base from V and 3 bases from J; junction bases left unmatched: 14. The CDR3 sequence is CASSQGTGVNLPQTDTQYF. CDR3 DNA sequence: TGCGCCAGCAGCCAAGGGACAGGGGTCAACCTTCCACAAACAGATACGCAGTATTTT.

This clonotype was detected only a few times. The rearrangement uses TRBV5-1 and TRBJ2-3, with D unclear. This CDR3 region has 15 residues. The V end was cut by 7 bases, the J end by 1 base, with 16 bases between. Germline-derived CDR1 and CDR2 are SGHRS and YFSETQ. This chain's CDR3 is CASQIGTARTDTQYF. For the CDR3, the DNA is TGCGCCAGCCAAATCGGAACGGCGCGCACAGATACGCAGTATTTT.

The J gene is TRBJ2-1, the V gene TRBV6-2 or TRBV6-3, with 10 bases matching TRBD2. Germline values: CDR1 MNHEY, CDR2 SVGEGT. With 6 bases clipped from V and 4 bases from J, the junction kept 9 bases outside the gene matches. This CDR3 is 16 amino acids long. The CDR3 reads CASSRTWTSGYNEQFF. In DNA, the CDR3 is TGTGCCAGCAGCCGGACTTGGACTAGCGGATACAATGAGCAGTTCTTC.

The table lists this clonotype with many counts. The rearrangement joins TRBV12-3 or TRBV12-4 to TRBJ2-2, with 8 positions matching TRBD1. The V segment lost 3 bases and the J segment 1 base; nucleotides outside the gene matches: 1. This CDR3 has 15 amino acids. CDR3 DNA: TGTGCCAGCAGTTTTGGGACAGGGAACACCGGGGAGCTGTTTTTT. Protein sequence: CASSFGTGNTGELFF.

This clonotype was counted at least ten times. The V and J genes are TRBV5-1 and TRBJ2-2; D could derive from TRBD1 or TRBD2 (6 bases each). The CDR3 has 16 residues. Germline V gene lookup returns CDR1 SGHRS and CDR2 YFSETQ. Trimming removed 3 bases at V and 6 bases at J, with 18 bases between. This CDR3 reads CASSSAGTSMAGELFF. The CDR3 DNA reads as TGCGCCAGCAGCTCTGCGGGGACAAGCATGGCCGGGGAGCTGTTTTTT.

This clonotype was found a few times. The J gene is TRBJ1-6, the V gene TRBV27; the D is unclear. The CDR3 runs 14 residues. The germline CDR1 and CDR2 sequences are MNHEY and SMNVEV (reference sequence). V lost 7 bases, J lost 7 bases, and 14 bases lay in between. CDR3 region: CASTLQGGNSPLHF. DNA of the CDR3: TGTGCCAGCACCCTCCAAGGAGGAAATTCACCCCTCCACTTT.

The chain carries TRBV2 and TRBJ1-1; 7 bases are a match to TRBD1. This CDR3 is built from 15 residues. The V gene's germline CDR1 is SNHLY and CDR2 FYNNEI. V gave up 6 bases and J gave up 2 bases; unmatched junction bases: 9. CDR3 residues: CASSPGGVRNTEAFF. The DNA for the CDR3 is TGTGCCAGCAGCCCAGGGGGGGTCAGAAACACTGAAGCTTTCTTT.

CDR3 protein: CASTWDLMNTEAFF. Here the CDR3 DNA reads TGTGCCAGCACCTGGGACCTCATGAACACTGAAGCTTTCTTT. The chain is built from TRBV6-2 or TRBV6-3 and TRBJ1-1, with TRBD1 as a possible D gene (5 bases). The CDR3 is 14 residues long. V was clipped by 7 bases and J by 0 bases, with 12 bases between them. Germline V gives CDR1 MNHEY, CDR2 SVGEGT.

This clonotype has only a few counts. The junction departs from the called germline gene at one end, perhaps through a read error. The chain joins TRBV4-1 to TRBJ2-1; 7 nucleotides agree with TRBD1. The CDR3 contains 13 residues. Germline loops: CDR1 MGHRA, CDR2 YSYEKL. The CDR3 sequence is CASSRLGIGGQRF. The CDR3 DNA sequence: TGCGCCAGCAGCCGTTTGGGTATAGGGGGACAGCGTTTC.

With respect to this clonotype: This may arise from a read error, as a much more abundant clone is one base away. The chain couples TRBV5-6 to TRBJ2-4; D gene unclear. This CDR3 region has 17 residues. V was pared by 0 bases and J by 1 base, with 14 bases between. Germline lookup yields CDR1 SGHDT and CDR2 YYEEEE. The CDR3 DNA is TGTGCCAGCAGCTTGGTTGGCGAAGTGGGGGCCAAAAACATTCAGTACTTC. Encoded protein: CASSLVGEVGAKNIQYF.

The chain recombines TRBV2 with TRBJ2-7, with 7 positions matching TRBD1. The CDR3 is 13 amino acids. CDR1 is SNHLY and CDR2 is FYNNEI in the germline V gene. The trim removed 11 bases at V and 1 base at J, leaving 8 bases unmatched. The CDR3 nucleotides read TGTGCCGGACACCCACAGGGGTCCTACGAGCAGTACTTC. Its translation is CAGHPQGSYEQYF.

This clonotype turned up a few times. This chain connects TRBV6-1 to TRBJ2-3; D possibly matches TRBD1 or TRBD2 (5 bases each). Germline assignment: CDR1 MNHNS and CDR2 SASEGT. The V and J ends lost 4 bases and 4 bases respectively, with 9 bases between them. The CDR3 is 13 residues long. In nucleotides, the CDR3 is TGTGCCAGCAGTGGAGGGGAAGCAGATACGCAGTATTTT. This codes for CASSGGEADTQYF.

This clonotype was found a few times. The gene calls are TRBV9 and TRBJ2-3; 9 bases match TRBD2. The J segment lost 8 bases and the V segment lost 4 bases, leaving 8 bases of the junction unmatched. CDR3 length: 14 amino acids. Germline V gene data show CDR1 as SGDLS and CDR2 as YYNGEE. The CDR3 bases are TGTGCCAGCAGCCGACTAGCGGAAAAGGTTACGCAGTATTTT. This sequence encodes CASSRLAEKVTQYF. The full variable domain, in which reference TRBV9 and TRBJ2-3 provide the parts outside the CDR3, is DSGVTQTPKHLITATGQRVTLRCSPRSGDLSVYWYQQSLDQGLQFLIQYYNGEERAKGNILERFSAQQFPDLHSELNLSSLELGDSALYFCASSRLAEKVTQYFGPGTRLTVL.

This chain connects TRBV2 to TRBJ2-7; D gene ambiguous. The germline V gene encodes CDR1 SNHLY and CDR2 FYNNEI. This CDR3 spans 12 amino acids. Deletions cut 2 bases from V and 6 bases from J, with 8 bases between. DNA for the CDR3: TGTGCCAGCAGTGAATCTTCTATCGAGCAGTACTTC. The encoded protein is CASSESSIEQYF.

The CDR3 DNA reads TGTGCCAGCAGCTTACCCGGGACTAGCCGCCAAAATGAGCAGTTCTTC. Amino acids: CASSLPGTSRQNEQFF. The chain links TRBV9 to TRBJ2-1, with 9 bases aligning to TRBD2. CDR3 length: 16 amino acids. J gave up 7 bases and V 4 bases, and 12 bases lay outside the gene matches. Germline-derived CDR1 and CDR2 are SGDLS and YYNGEE.

In this sample, this clonotype turned up many times. This chain uses TRBV7-9 with TRBJ2-1; D may be TRBD2 (6 bases). The germline V gene has CDR1 SEHNR and CDR2 FQNEAQ (reference sequence). V was pared by 1 base and J by 8 bases, with 12 bases between. The CDR3 is 14 residues long. The CDR3 region is CASSLDREFDEQFF. The CDR3 coding sequence is TGTGCCAGCAGCTTAGATCGGGAGTTCGATGAGCAGTTCTTC. Full variable domain (remainder filled in from reference TRBV7-9 and TRBJ2-1): DTGVSQNPRHKITKRGQNVTFRCDPISEHNRLYWYRQTLGQGPEFLTYFQNEAQLEKSRLLSDRFSAERPKGSFSTLEIQRTEQGDSAMYLCASSLDREFDEQFFGPGTRLTVL.

This clonotype was recorded a few times. The chain uses TRBV7-9 and TRBJ1-1; 9 positions match TRBD1. Per germline, CDR1 SEHNR and CDR2 FQNEAQ (reference sequence). The V segment lost 3 bases and the J segment 6 bases; nucleotides outside the gene matches: 5. The CDR3 is made up of 14 amino acids. CDR3 sequence: CASSFGQGLSEAFF. In DNA form, the CDR3 reads TGTGCCAGCAGCTTTGGACAGGGGTTATCTGAAGCTTTCTTT.

This clonotype showed up many times. The rearrangement uses TRBV12-3 or TRBV12-4 and TRBJ2-3; weak D call: TRBD2 (6 bases). The V and J ends lost 10 bases and 4 bases respectively, with 18 bases between them. The length of the CDR3 is 14 residues. The DNA for the CDR3 is TGTGCCATAGCCCCGGGGGACGGGTCAGATACGCAGTATTTT. Translating gives CAIAPGDGSDTQYF.

This clonotype was recorded at least ten times. The gene calls are TRBV5-5 and TRBJ2-1; the D is unclear. The CDR3 totals 14 residues. CDR1 is SGHKS and CDR2 is YYEKEE in the germline V gene (reference sequence). V was trimmed by 2 bases and J by 0 bases, leaving 6 bases between them. The CDR3 spells CASSLGFSYNEQFF. The DNA of the CDR3 is TGTGCCAGCAGCTTAGGTTTCTCCTACAATGAGCAGTTCTTC.

This clonotype appeared a few times. This rearrangement joins TRBV3-1 to TRBJ2-1; D unresolved. Per the germline V gene, CDR1 is LGHDT and CDR2 is YNNKEL (reference sequence). Trimming cost V 3 bases and J 5 bases, with 11 bases left between them. This CDR3 is 14 amino acids long. CDR3 in amino acids: CASSHFGPDNEQFF. In DNA form, the CDR3 reads TGTGCCAGCAGCCACTTCGGGCCCGACAATGAGCAGTTCTTC.